One and the same sample provided the 25 T cell receptor beta chains below, sequenced in a study of shared clonotypes between healthy human individuals. Using immunoSEQ multiplex PCR, the repertoire was profiled, and TCRdb retains in-frame clones only, with some absent. The sample yields 2 million to 2.5 million clones, 85% to 95% seen once. Sequenced material: naive CD4+ T cells from PBMCs. Subset of the sample: CD45RA+ positively selected. The receptors derive from a man between 18 and 29 years old in good health. Some clones in this sample may be carry-over from other donors' samples.

The gene calls are TRBV9 and TRBJ2-5, with D possibly being TRBD1 (6 bases). Germline V gene lookup returns CDR1 SGDLS and CDR2 YYNGEE. V was shortened by 4 bases and J by 1 base, with 17 bases between the two germline ends. CDR3 size: 16 residues. DNA for the CDR3: TGTGCCAGCAGCCCACGCGGACAGTTCCTCCAAGAGACCCAGTACTTC. Translation: CASSPRGQFLQETQYF.

The chain is built from TRBV28 and TRBJ2-1, with a tentative D call TRBD2 (6 bases). Germline lookup yields CDR1 MDHEN and CDR2 SYDVKM. V lost 5 bases and J 0 bases, leaving 14 bases between the germline ends. This CDR3 spans 16 amino acids. This CDR3 reads CASSGTVFSSYNEQFF. The CDR3 nucleotides read TGTGCCAGCAGTGGGACTGTTTTTAGCTCCTACAATGAGCAGTTCTTC.

The genes are TRBV6-6 and TRBJ1-4; the D gene is possibly TRBD1 (6 bases). CDR3 size: 15 residues. With 2 bases removed from V and 5 bases from J, the gap between germline ends came to 12 bases. The germline V gene has CDR1 MNHNY and CDR2 SVGAGI (reference sequence). For the CDR3, the DNA is TGTGCCAGCAGTTACCAAACAGGGACCAATGAAAAACTGTTTTTT. This encodes CASSYQTGTNEKLFF.

The chain is built from TRBV6-1 and TRBJ2-2; 9 positions match TRBD2. J was trimmed by 4 bases and V by 1 base; bases with no gene match: 10. This CDR3 comprises 18 residues. Germline CDR1 and CDR2: MNHNS and SASEGT. The DNA of the CDR3 is TGTGCCAGCAGTGAAGGCGCGGGAGGGGTCCGTGTCACCGGGGAGCTGTTTTTT. Its protein is CASSEGAGGVRVTGELFF.

The chain employs TRBV7-2 and TRBJ2-7; 7 nucleotides match TRBD1. This CDR3 is built from 18 residues. The V gene's germline CDR1 is SGHTA and CDR2 FQGNSA. Germline trimming cut 2 bases from V and 0 bases from J; bases unmatched to any gene: 13. The CDR3 spells CASSLFPLTTGASYEQYF. In DNA form, the CDR3 reads TGTGCCAGCAGCTTATTCCCTCTCACCACAGGGGCCTCCTACGAGCAGTACTTC.

The V and J genes are TRBV7-6 and TRBJ1-1; 8 positions match TRBD1. Germline V CDR1 and CDR2: SGHVS, FNYEAQ. The CDR3 totals 15 residues. Trimming took 1 base from V and 6 from J; bases not matched to a gene: 7. The CDR3 loop reads CASSLVPTGGSEAFF. In nucleotides, the CDR3 is TGTGCCAGCAGCTTAGTACCTACAGGGGGGTCTGAAGCTTTCTTT.

This clone has only one observation. The rearrangement uses TRBV7-3 and TRBJ2-2, with D perhaps TRBD1 (7 bases). Trimming took 5 bases from V and 6 from J, leaving 19 bases between them. The CDR3 extends over 16 amino acids. Germline V CDR1 and CDR2: SGHTA, FQGTGA. The CDR3: CASSATGAGGPGELFF. The CDR3 DNA is TGTGCCAGCAGCGCAACCGGTGCAGGGGGGCCCGGGGAGCTGTTTTTT.

The rearrangement joins TRBV10-1 to TRBJ2-1, with 10 positions matching TRBD2. The CDR3 is 13 residues long. The V gene's germline CDR1 is WNHNN and CDR2 SYGVQD (reference sequence). V shed 10 bases and J 6 bases; nucleotides not matched to a gene: 6. DNA of the CDR3: TGCGCCACCCGATTAGCGGGAGGCAATGAGCAGTTCTTC. It specifies CATRLAGGNEQFF.

The V and J genes are TRBV5-4 and TRBJ2-7; D gene ambiguous. The length of the CDR3 is 13 residues. In germline, CDR1 is SGHNT, CDR2 YYREEE (reference sequence). V was shortened by 7 bases and J by 2 bases, with 13 bases between the two germline ends. The chain's CDR3 is CASGKLGPYEQYF. In nucleotides, the CDR3 is TGTGCCAGCGGCAAGCTAGGGCCCTACGAGCAGTACTTC.

The genes are TRBV11-2 and TRBJ2-5; D not resolved. Germline lookup yields CDR1 SGHAT and CDR2 FQNNGV. This CDR3 contains 15 residues. V was cut by 5 bases and J by 3 bases, with 16 bases left in between. CDR3 protein: CASSQRLGREETQYF. CDR3 sequence (DNA): TGTGCCAGCAGCCAAAGGCTGGGCAGAGAAGAGACCCAGTACTTC.

This clone appeared once. V is TRBV6-5 and J is TRBJ1-2; TRBD1 matches at 9 bases. This CDR3 is built from 15 residues. V was pared by 2 bases and J by 7 bases, with 8 bases of the junction left unmatched. CDR1 and CDR2 (germline): MNHEY, SVGAGI. CDR3 protein: CASSYTGGPPGGYTF. CDR3 sequence (DNA): TGTGCCAGCAGTTACACAGGGGGCCCCCCAGGTGGCTACACCTTC.

The chain couples TRBV7-9 to TRBJ1-3; D ambiguous. With 2 bases removed from V and 1 base from J, the gap between germline ends came to 9 bases. This CDR3 comprises 15 residues. Germline CDR1 SEHNR, CDR2 FQNEAQ (reference sequence). The CDR3 DNA reads as TGTGCCAGCAGCTTAAAGGGCTGGTCTGGAAACACCATATATTTT. This codes for CASSLKGWSGNTIYF.

This clone appeared a single time. The same CDR3 can be traced to other DNA sequences in this sample. This chain connects TRBV5-1 to TRBJ2-5; no reliable D call. V was cut by 1 base and J by 5 bases, with 9 bases left in between. The CDR3 is 13 residues long. The germline V gene has CDR1 SGHRS and CDR2 YFSETQ. CDR3 sequence: CASSLPGGETQYF. In DNA form, the CDR3 reads TGCGCCAGCAGCTTGCCAGGTGGGGAGACCCAGTACTTC.

The chain links TRBV9 to TRBJ2-2, with 11 nucleotides matching TRBD2. CDR3 size: 17 residues. Germline assignment: CDR1 SGDLS and CDR2 YYNGEE. The trim removed 0 bases at V and 5 bases at J, leaving 6 bases unmatched. The CDR3: CASSVATLAGGTGELFF. CDR3 DNA sequence: TGTGCCAGCAGCGTAGCTACGCTAGCGGGAGGTACCGGGGAGCTGTTTTTT.

This clone was seen only once. This rearrangement joins TRBV30 to TRBJ1-2, with 9 bases aligning to TRBD1. Germline loops: CDR1 GTSNPN, CDR2 SVGIG (reference sequence). The CDR3 totals 15 residues. V dropped 4 bases and J dropped 5; count of bases not matched to a gene: 11. CDR3 protein: CAWTARDREYYGYTF. The CDR3 nucleotides read TGTGCCTGGACGGCCCGGGACAGGGAGTATTATGGCTACACCTTC.

The chain recombines TRBV28 with TRBJ2-2, with D perhaps TRBD2 (7 bases). This CDR3 comprises 15 residues. Per germline, CDR1 MDHEN and CDR2 SYDVKM. V shed 3 bases and J shed 4 bases, with 12 bases lying between them. CDR3 nucleotide sequence: TGTGCCAGCAGTTTGCGGGGAGGGGGCACCGGGGAGCTGTTTTTT. It encodes CASSLRGGGTGELFF.

The chain uses TRBV27 and TRBJ1-2; 7 bases agree with TRBD1. Germline loops: CDR1 MNHEY, CDR2 SMNVEV (reference sequence). The CDR3 spans 14 residues. J gave up 7 bases and V 3 bases, and 8 bases lay outside the gene matches. The CDR3 region is CASSFRGQPLGYTF. The CDR3 region has the DNA TGTGCCAGCAGTTTCCGGGGACAGCCACTTGGCTACACCTTC.

V usage is TRBV19 and J usage is TRBJ2-1; a weak D match, TRBD2 (5 bases). CDR3 length equals 15 residues. Germline V gene sequence: CDR1 LNHDA, CDR2 SQIVND (reference sequence). The ends were cut back, 3 bases at V and 15 bases at J, with 24 bases in the middle. In DNA form, the CDR3 reads TGTGCCAGTAGTATCGGCGGACTCGGCATTAAGAGTCCGTTCTTC. Residues: CASSIGGLGIKSPFF.

This clone was picked up one time. Other DNA sequences in the sample encode the same CDR3. The chain uses TRBV18 and TRBJ2-5, with D possibly matching TRBD2 (5 bases). The CDR3 is 14 amino acids. Germline CDR1 KGHSH, CDR2 LQKENI. V dropped 2 bases and J dropped 2 bases, with 9 bases sitting between them. The CDR3 loop reads CASSPSRGQETQYF. In DNA, the CDR3 is TGTGCCAGCTCACCATCCCGGGGACAAGAGACCCAGTACTTC.

This clone showed up just once. This chain uses TRBV7-6 with TRBJ2-3; 10 bases match TRBD2. The ends lost 2 bases at V and 1 base at J; junction bases unmatched: 6. The germline CDR1 and CDR2 sequences are SGHVS and FNYEAQ. CDR3 length equals 17 residues. The CDR3 nucleotides read TGTGCCAGCAGCTTATTGGTAGCGGGAGGAGGCACAGATACGCAGTATTTT. Translation: CASSLLVAGGGTDTQYF.

This chain links TRBV9 with TRBJ2-2; D gene uncertain. V lost 4 bases and J 6 bases, leaving 10 bases between the germline ends. Germline V lookup: CDR1 SGDLS, CDR2 YYNGEE. This CDR3 comprises 13 residues. CDR3 DNA sequence: TGTGCCAGCAGCCTAAGGGCCCCCGGGGAGCTGTTTTTT. Translation gives CASSLRAPGELFF.

The chain couples TRBV7-9 to TRBJ2-2, with D tentatively TRBD1 or TRBD2 (6 bases each). Trimming stripped 1 base from V and 9 bases from J, with 9 bases between. The CDR3 is made up of 13 amino acids. Germline values: CDR1 SEHNR, CDR2 FQNEAQ (reference sequence). The CDR3 nucleotides are TGTGCCAGCAGCTTAGGCGGGGACAGGGAGCTGTTTTTT. It specifies CASSLGGDRELFF.

The chain employs TRBV4-2 and TRBJ2-7, with TRBD2 matching 13 bases. The V and J ends lost 4 bases and 5 bases, in that order; junction bases with no gene match: 11. The CDR3 consists of 17 residues. The V gene's germline CDR1 is LGHNA and CDR2 YNFKEQ. CDR3 DNA sequence: TGTGCCAGCAGCCCCGGGACTAGCGGGATCCCGGGCAACGAGCAGTACTTC. Amino acids: CASSPGTSGIPGNEQYF.

The J gene is TRBJ1-4, the V gene TRBV5-5; 8 nucleotides line up with TRBD1. The V gene end was trimmed by 3 bases and the J gene end by 1 base; junction bases not matched to a gene: 5. The V gene's germline CDR1 is SGHKS and CDR2 YYEKEE (reference sequence). This CDR3 is 16 amino acids long. The CDR3 DNA is TGTGCCAGCAGCTCCGGACAGGGATTAACTAATGAAAAACTGTTTTTT. Amino acid sequence: CASSSGQGLTNEKLFF. Looking up the rest from reference TRBV5-5 and TRBJ1-4 gives the full variable domain: DAGVTQSPTHLIKTRGQQVTLRCSPISGHKSVSWYQQVLGQGPQFIFQYYEKEERGRGNFPDRFSARQFPNYSSELNVNALLLGDSALYLCASSSGQGLTNEKLFFGSGTQLSVL.

This clone has only a few counts. Other DNA sequences within the sample encode an identical CDR3. J is TRBJ1-2 and V is TRBV7-9; D unclear. The V end lost 1 base, the J end lost 2 bases, and 2 bases lay between the germline ends. CDR1 and CDR2 (germline): SEHNR, FQNEAQ (reference sequence). CDR3 length: 12 amino acids. The CDR3 DNA reads as TGTGCCAGCAGCTTAGTGAACTATGGCTACACCTTC. It yields the protein CASSLVNYGYTF.